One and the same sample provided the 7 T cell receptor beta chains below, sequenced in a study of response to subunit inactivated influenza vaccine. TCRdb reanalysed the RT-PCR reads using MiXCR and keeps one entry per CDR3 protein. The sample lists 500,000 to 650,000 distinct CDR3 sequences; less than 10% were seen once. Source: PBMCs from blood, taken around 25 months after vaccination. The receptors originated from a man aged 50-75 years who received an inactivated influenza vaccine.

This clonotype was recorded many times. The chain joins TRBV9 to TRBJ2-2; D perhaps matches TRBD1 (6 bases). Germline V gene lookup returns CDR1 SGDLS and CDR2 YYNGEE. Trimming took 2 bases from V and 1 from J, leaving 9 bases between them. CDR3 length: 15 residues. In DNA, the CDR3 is TGTGCCAGCAGCGTTGGGACAAGGAACACCGGGGAGCTGTTTTTT. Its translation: CASSVGTRNTGELFF.

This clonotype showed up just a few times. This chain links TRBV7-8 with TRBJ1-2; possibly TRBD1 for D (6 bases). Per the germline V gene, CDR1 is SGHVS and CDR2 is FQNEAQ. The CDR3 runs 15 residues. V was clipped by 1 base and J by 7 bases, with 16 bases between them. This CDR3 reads CASSLETGGAFGYTF. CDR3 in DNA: TGTGCCAGCAGCTTAGAGACAGGAGGGGCTTTTGGCTACACCTTC.

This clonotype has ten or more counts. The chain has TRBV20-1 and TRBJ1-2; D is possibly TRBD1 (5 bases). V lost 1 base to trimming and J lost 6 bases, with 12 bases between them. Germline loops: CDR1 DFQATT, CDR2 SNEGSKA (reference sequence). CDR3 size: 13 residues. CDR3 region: CSARVDRRDGYTF. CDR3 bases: TGCAGTGCTAGAGTAGACAGACGGGATGGCTACACCTTC.

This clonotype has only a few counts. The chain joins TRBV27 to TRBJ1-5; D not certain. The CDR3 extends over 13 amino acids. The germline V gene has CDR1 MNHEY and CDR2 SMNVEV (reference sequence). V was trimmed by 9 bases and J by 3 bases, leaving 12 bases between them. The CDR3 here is CASWTLSNQPQHF. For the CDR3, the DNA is TGTGCCAGTTGGACCCTCTCCAATCAGCCCCAGCATTTT.

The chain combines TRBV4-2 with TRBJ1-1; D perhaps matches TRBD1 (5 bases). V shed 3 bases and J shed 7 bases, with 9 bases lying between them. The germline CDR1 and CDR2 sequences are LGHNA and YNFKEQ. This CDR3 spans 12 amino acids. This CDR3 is CASSQQGIEAFF. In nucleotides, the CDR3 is TGTGCCAGCAGCCAGCAGGGCATTGAAGCTTTCTTT.

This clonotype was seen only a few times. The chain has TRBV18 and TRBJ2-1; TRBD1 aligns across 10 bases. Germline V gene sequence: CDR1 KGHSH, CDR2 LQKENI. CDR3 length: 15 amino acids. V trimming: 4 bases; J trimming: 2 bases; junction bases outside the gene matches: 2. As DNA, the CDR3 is TGTGCCAGCTCACAAGGGACAGGGGCCTACAATGAGCAGTTCTTC. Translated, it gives CASSQGTGAYNEQFF.

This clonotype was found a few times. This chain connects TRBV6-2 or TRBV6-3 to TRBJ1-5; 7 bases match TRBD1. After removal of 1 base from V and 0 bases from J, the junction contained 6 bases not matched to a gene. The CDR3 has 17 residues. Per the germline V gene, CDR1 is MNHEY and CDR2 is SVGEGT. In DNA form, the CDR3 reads TGTGCCAGCAGTTACTACGTGACAGGGAATAGCAATCAGCCCCAGCATTTT. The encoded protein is CASSYYVTGNSNQPQHF.